The 6 T cell receptor beta chains below all came from one sample that was sequenced in a study of blood T cell repertoires in COVID-19. Sequenced by immunoSEQ multiplex PCR; TCRdb stores in-frame clones only, minus some. This repertoire shows some 80,000 clones, almost 85% found once; its top ten account for approximately 12%. Sequencing was done on a sample of peripheral blood. The receptors come from a man older than 75 with acute or convalescent COVID-19.

The chain has TRBV3-1 (or the pseudogene TRBV3-2) and TRBJ2-7, with 7 bases aligning to TRBD1. V gave up 3 bases and J gave up 3 bases; unmatched junction bases: 5. Per germline, CDR1 LGHDT and CDR2 YNNKEL (reference sequence). The CDR3 runs 14 residues. The CDR3 is CASSHGDRDYEQYF. For the CDR3, the DNA is TGTGCCAGCAGCCATGGGGACAGAGACTACGAGCAGTACTTC.

This chain links TRBV15 with TRBJ1-4, with 7 bases aligning to TRBD1. With V trimmed by 5 bases and J by 5 bases, 11 bases remained unmatched. Looked up from germline, CDR1 is LNHNV and CDR2 is YYDKDF (reference sequence). The CDR3 loop spans 16 amino acids. The CDR3 loop is CATSPQGGTVNEKLFF. CDR3 nucleotides: TGTGCCACCAGCCCCCAAGGGGGGACAGTCAATGAAAAACTGTTTTTT.

The chain employs TRBV7-9 and TRBJ2-2; D unclear. V was pared by 5 bases and J by 6 bases, with 7 bases between. Germline loops: CDR1 SEHNR, CDR2 FQNEAQ (reference sequence). This CDR3 region has 12 residues. CDR3 coding DNA: TGTGCCAGCAGCCATCCGGCCGGGGAGCTGTTTTTT. It encodes CASSHPAGELFF.

This CDR3 is CASAGSGGAGETQYF. The CDR3, as DNA: TGTGCCTCAGCGGGGAGCGGGGGGGCCGGAGAGACCCAGTACTTC. The chain joins TRBV30 to TRBJ2-5, with 10 bases that match TRBD2. The CDR3 runs to 15 residues. CDR1 is GTSNPN and CDR2 is SVGIG in the germline V gene (reference sequence). The ends lost 7 bases at V and 4 bases at J; junction bases unmatched: 12.

This clone was seen once. The V and J genes are TRBV5-6 and TRBJ2-2; 10 nucleotides line up with TRBD1. The CDR3 is 15 amino acids. Germline V gene lookup returns CDR1 SGHDT and CDR2 YYEEEE. V shed 3 bases, J shed 6 bases, and the junction held 5 bases outside the gene matches. CDR3 amino acids: CASSSTGGRSGELFF. CDR3 sequence (DNA): TGTGCCAGCAGCTCGACAGGGGGCCGTTCCGGGGAGCTGTTTTTT.

The chain has TRBV9 and TRBJ2-3; possibly TRBD1 for D (5 bases). Germline assignment: CDR1 SGDLS and CDR2 YYNGEE. This CDR3 contains 12 residues. The V end was cut by 2 bases, the J end by 5 bases, with 6 bases between. CDR3 protein: CASSVTGDTQYF. Written as DNA, the CDR3 is TGTGCCAGCAGCGTCACAGGAGATACGCAGTATTTT.